The clone carrying this T cell receptor beta chain was found a few times. The antigen is unknown. J gave up 6 bases and V 3 bases, and 5 bases lay outside the gene matches. The CDR3 spans 14 residues. CDR1 GTSNPN and CDR2 SVGIG come from the germline V gene (reference sequence). The source of the sample is a study of radiotherapy plus CTLA-4 blockade in lung cancer. Findings and limits, study-wide: Interferon-beta and early blood T cell clone dynamics reportedly predicted response best.

TCRdb keeps only in-frame clones here, not all; method: immunoSEQ multiplex PCR. Of tens of thousands of clones in the sample, 77% were seen once. J is TRBJ1-4 and V is TRBV30, with 9 bases that match TRBD1. The material was peripheral blood, obtained from a patient treated with radiotherapy plus ipilimumab. The sequence was collected from a human donor with non-small cell lung cancer whose response to radiotherapy plus ipilimumab could not be evaluated. The CDR3 region is CAWRWTGEDEKLFF. Here the CDR3 DNA reads TGTGCCTGGAGATGGACAGGGGAAGATGAAAAACTGTTTTTT.